This T cell receptor beta chain was sequenced during a study of shared clonotypes between healthy human individuals. Study-wide findings and caveats: Clonotypes which were not shared had lower generation probabilities than clonotypes that all four donors shared. The study sampled only blood, and tissue repertoires likely differ.

Worth noting for this clone: Its specificity is not known.

Naive CD8 cells were CD45RO-negative, positively selected for CCR7, excluding terminally differentiated effector memory CD45RA+ cells. Free of recent acute infections or vaccinations, the donors were healthy HIV-negative adults. Clones were sequenced by immunoSEQ multiplex PCR, and TCRdb holds only the in-frame ones, with some missing. This sample carries 600,000 or so clones, roughly 98% of them seen once, and the ten largest clones take 0.3%. The sequence was obtained from a man younger than 45 in good health. The sample consisted of naive CD8+ T cells sorted from blood.

For the CDR3, the DNA is TGTGCCTGGAGTGTGACAGGGGGCTACTATGGCTACACCTTC. It translates to CAWSVTGGYYGYTF. The V call is TRBV30, the J call TRBJ1-2; 10 bases are a match to TRBD1. V shed 0 bases, J shed 3 bases, and the junction held 1 base outside the gene matches. CDR1 and CDR2 from the germline V gene are GTSNPN and SVGIG (reference sequence). CDR3 length: 14 amino acids.